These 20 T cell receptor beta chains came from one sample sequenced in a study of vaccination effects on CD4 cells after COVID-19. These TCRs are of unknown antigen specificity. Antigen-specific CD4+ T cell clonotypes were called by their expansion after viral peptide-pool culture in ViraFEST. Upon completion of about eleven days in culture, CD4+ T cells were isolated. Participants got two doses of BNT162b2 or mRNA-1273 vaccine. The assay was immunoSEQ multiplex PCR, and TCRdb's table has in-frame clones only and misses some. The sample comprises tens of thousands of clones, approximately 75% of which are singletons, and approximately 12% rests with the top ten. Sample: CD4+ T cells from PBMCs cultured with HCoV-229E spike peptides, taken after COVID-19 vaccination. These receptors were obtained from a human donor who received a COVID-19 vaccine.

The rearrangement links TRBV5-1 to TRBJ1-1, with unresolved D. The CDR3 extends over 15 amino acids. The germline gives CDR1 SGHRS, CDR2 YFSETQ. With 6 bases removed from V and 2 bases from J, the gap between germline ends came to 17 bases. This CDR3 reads CASTRTAVPNTEAFF. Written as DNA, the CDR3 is TGCGCCAGCACCCGAACTGCGGTTCCCAACACTGAAGCTTTCTTT.

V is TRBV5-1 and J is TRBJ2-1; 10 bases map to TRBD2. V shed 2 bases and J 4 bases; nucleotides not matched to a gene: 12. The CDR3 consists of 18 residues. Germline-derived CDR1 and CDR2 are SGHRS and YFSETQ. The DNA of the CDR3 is TGCGCCAGCAGCTTTGTGGGTCGTAGCGGGGGGATTTACAATGAGCAGTTCTTC. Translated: CASSFVGRSGGIYNEQFF.

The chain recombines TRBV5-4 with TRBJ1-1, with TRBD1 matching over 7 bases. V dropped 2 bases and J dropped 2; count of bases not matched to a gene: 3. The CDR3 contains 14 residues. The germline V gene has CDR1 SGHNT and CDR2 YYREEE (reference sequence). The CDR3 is CASSFPGGNTEAFF. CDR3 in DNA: TGTGCCAGCAGCTTTCCAGGGGGTAACACTGAAGCTTTCTTT.

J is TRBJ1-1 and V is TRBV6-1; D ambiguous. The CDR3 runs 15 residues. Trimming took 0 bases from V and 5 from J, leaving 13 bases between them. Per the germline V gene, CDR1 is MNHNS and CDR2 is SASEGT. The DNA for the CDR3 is TGTGCCAGCAGTGAAGCGCTGTATCAAAAGACTGAAGCTTTCTTT. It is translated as CASSEALYQKTEAFF.

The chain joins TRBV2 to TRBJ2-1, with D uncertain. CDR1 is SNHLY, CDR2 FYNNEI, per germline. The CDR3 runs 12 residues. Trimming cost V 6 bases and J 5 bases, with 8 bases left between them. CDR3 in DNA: TGTGCCAGCAGCCAAGACAACAATGAGCAGTTCTTC. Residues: CASSQDNNEQFF. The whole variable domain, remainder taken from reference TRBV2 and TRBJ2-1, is EPEVTQTPSHQVTQMGQEVILRCVPISNHLYFYWYRQILGQKVEFLVSFYNNEISEKSEIFDDQFSVERPDGSNFTLKIRSTKLEDSAMYFCASSQDNNEQFFGPGTRLTVL.

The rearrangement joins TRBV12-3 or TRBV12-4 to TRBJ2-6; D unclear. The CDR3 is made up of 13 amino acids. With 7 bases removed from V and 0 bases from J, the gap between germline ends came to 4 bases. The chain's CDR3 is CASIRSGANVLTF. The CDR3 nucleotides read TGTGCCAGCATTCGCTCTGGGGCCAACGTCCTGACTTTC.

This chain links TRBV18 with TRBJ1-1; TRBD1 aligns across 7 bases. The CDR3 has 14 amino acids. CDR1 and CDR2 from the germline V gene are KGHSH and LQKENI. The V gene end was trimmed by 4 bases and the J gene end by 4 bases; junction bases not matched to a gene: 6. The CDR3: CASSQSRGATEAFF. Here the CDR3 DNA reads TGTGCCAGCTCACAAAGCAGGGGGGCCACTGAAGCTTTCTTT.

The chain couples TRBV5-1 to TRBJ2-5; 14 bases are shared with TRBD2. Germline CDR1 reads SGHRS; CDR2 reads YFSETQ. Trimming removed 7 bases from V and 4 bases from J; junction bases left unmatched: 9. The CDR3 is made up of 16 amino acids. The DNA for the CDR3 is TGCGCCAGCGAGGGAGGACTAGCGGGAGGTGGAGAGACCCAGTACTTC. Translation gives CASEGGLAGGGETQYF.

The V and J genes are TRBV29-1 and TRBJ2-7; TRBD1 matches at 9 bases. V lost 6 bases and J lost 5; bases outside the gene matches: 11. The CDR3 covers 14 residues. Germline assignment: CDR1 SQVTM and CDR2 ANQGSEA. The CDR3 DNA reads TGCAGCGTCCCAAAGGGACAGGGTGTCGACGAGCAGTACTTC. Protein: CSVPKGQGVDEQYF.

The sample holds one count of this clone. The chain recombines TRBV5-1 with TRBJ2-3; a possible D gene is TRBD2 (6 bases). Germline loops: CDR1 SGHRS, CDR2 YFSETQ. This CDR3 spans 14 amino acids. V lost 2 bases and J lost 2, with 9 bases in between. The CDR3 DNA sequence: TGCGCCAGCAGCTTAGGGACTCTCACAGATACGCAGTATTTT. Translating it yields CASSLGTLTDTQYF.

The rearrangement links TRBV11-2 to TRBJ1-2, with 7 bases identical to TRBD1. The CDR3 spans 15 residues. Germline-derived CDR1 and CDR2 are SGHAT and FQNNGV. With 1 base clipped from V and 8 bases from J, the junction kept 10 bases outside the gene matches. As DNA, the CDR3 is TGTGCCAGCAGCTTAGCCCCTCCGACAGGGAGAGGCTACACCTTC. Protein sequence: CASSLAPPTGRGYTF.

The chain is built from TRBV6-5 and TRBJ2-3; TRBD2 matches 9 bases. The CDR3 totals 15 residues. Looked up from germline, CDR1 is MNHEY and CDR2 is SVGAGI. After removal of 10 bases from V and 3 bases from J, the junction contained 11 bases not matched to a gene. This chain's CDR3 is CATQLAGVGTDTQYF. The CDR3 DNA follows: TGTGCCACGCAATTAGCGGGGGTTGGGACAGATACGCAGTATTTT.

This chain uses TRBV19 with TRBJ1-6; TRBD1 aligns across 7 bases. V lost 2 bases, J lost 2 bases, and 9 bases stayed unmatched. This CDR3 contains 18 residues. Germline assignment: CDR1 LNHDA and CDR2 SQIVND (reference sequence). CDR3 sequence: CASSITQTGRTYNSPLHF. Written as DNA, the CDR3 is TGTGCCAGTAGTATAACCCAGACAGGGAGAACCTATAATTCACCCCTCCACTTT. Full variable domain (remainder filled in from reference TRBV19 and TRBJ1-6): DGGITQSPKYLFRKEGQNVTLSCEQNLNHDAMYWYRQDPGQGLRLIYYSQIVNDFQKGDIAEGYSVSREKKESFPLTVTSAQKNPTAFYLCASSITQTGRTYNSPLHFGNGTRLTVT.

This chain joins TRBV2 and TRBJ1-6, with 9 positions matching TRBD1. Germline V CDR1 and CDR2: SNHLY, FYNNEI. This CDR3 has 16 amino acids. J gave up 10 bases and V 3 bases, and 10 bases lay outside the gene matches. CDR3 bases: TGTGCCAGCAGTGAGAGGGGATTGGGGACAGGGTCACCCCTCCACTTT. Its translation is CASSERGLGTGSPLHF.

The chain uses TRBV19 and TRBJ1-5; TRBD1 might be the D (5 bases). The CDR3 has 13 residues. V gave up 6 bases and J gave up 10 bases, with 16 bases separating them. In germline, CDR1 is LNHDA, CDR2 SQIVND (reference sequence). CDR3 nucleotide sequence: TGTGCCAGTAGCCCCGGGACGGGCGGCCCCCAGCATTTT. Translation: CASSPGTGGPQHF.

CDR3 sequence reads: CASSPLTGAYEQYF. The CDR3 DNA reads TGTGCCAGCTCACCACTCACGGGAGCCTACGAGCAGTACTTC. The chain recombines TRBV18 with TRBJ2-7, with D maybe TRBD2 (6 bases). CDR1 is KGHSH and CDR2 is LQKENI in the germline V gene. V was cut by 1 base and J by 2 bases, with 9 bases left in between. This CDR3 comprises 14 residues.

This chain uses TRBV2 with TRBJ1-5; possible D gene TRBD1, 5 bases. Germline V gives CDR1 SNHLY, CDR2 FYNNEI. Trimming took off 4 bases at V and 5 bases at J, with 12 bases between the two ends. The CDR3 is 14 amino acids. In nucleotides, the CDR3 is TGTGCCAGCAGTGGACAGAAAATAGATCAGCCCCAGCATTTT. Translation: CASSGQKIDQPQHF.

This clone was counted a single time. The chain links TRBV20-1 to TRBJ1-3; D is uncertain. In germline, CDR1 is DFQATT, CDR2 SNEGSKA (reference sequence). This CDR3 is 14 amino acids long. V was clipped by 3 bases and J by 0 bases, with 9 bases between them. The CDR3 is CSASLSISGNTIYF. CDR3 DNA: TGCAGTGCTAGTTTGTCTATCTCTGGAAACACCATATATTTT.

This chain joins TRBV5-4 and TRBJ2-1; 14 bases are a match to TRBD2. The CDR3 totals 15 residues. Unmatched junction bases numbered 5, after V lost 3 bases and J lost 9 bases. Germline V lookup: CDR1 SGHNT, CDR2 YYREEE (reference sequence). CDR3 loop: CASSWGLAGVGEQFF. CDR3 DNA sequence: TGTGCCAGCAGCTGGGGACTAGCGGGAGTGGGTGAGCAGTTCTTC.

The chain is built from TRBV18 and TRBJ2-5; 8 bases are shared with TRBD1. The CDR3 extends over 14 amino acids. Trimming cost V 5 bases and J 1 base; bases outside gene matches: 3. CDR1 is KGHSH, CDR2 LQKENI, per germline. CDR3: CASSSGQVQETQYF. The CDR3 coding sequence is TGTGCCAGCTCATCGGGACAGGTCCAAGAGACCCAGTACTTC.